A selection of T cell receptor beta chains follows, all from one sample in a study of cytomegalovirus exposure and HLA in healthy donors. This table comes from immunoSEQ multiplex PCR, and its TCRdb copy is limited to in-frame clones, with some not included. The top ten clones hold about 1.9% of a sample with around 170,000 clones, about four fifths of them seen once. The specimen sequenced was PBMCs. The receptors were sampled from a woman aged 25 to 39 in good health and CMV-seronegative. Each CDR3 is given with its conserved first and last residue. A D gene is named only where the DNA matches it firmly. The size of a clone is reported for some rows only, either as once, few or many, or as a class for expanded clones.

>TRBV2|TRBJ2-5|-|TRBD1
TGTGCCAGCATCAGGGACAGGGGCATCGAGACCCAGTACTTC
CASIRDRGIETQYF
>TRBV7-3|TRBJ2-3|-|TRBD2
TGTGCCAGCAGTTCGGGAAGCGGGGTCACAGATACGCAGTATTTT
CASSSGSGVTDTQYF
>TRBV27|TRBJ2-1|-|-
TGTGCCAGCAGCCGGGAGATTTCGGGCAATGAGCAGTTCTTC
CASSREISGNEQFF
>TRBV27|TRBJ2-7|-|-
TGTGCCAGCAGTCGAGGGGGGGACGAGCAGTACTTC
CASSRGGDEQYF
>TRBV25-1|TRBJ2-7|-|TRBD1
TGTGCCAGCAGCGATGGACAGGGGGGACAGTACTTC
CASSDGQGGQYF
>TRBV5-6|TRBJ2-1|-|-
TGTGCCAGCAGCGCAGGGGCGGAGGCCTACAATGAGCAGTTCTTC
CASSAGAEAYNEQFF
>TRBV4-3|TRBJ1-1|few|-
TGCGCCAGCAGCCAAGATCTTGTTCCAGGGAGGTCTGAAGCTTTCTTT
CASSQDLVPGRSEAFF
>TRBV4-1|TRBJ1-2|-|TRBD1
TGCGCCAGCAGCCAATCCGGGACAGCGACAGCTAACTATGGCTACACCTTC
CASSQSGTATANYGYTF
>TRBV6-1|TRBJ2-1|once|-
TGTGCCAGCAGTAAACCCGGGACTTCGAACAATGAGCAGTTCTTC
CASSKPGTSNNEQFF
>TRBV4-2|TRBJ2-3|-|TRBD2
TGTGCCAGCAGCCAAGCCCAGCTAGCGGGGCCCAGGGCAGATACGCAGTATTTT
CASSQAQLAGPRADTQYF
>TRBV10-2|TRBJ2-1|-|TRBD2
TGCGCCAGTAGCGGGGGAAATGAGCAGTTCTTC
CASSGGNEQFF
>TRBV25-1|TRBJ1-4|-|-
TGTGCCAGCAGTGAAGACAGGTTTAATGAAAAACTGTTTTTT
CASSEDRFNEKLFF
>TRBV5-6|TRBJ2-7|few|-
TGTGCCAGCAGCTCGACAGGTGACGAGCAGTACTTC
CASSSTGDEQYF
>TRBV2|TRBJ2-3|-|TRBD2
TGTGCCAGCAGTCCATCCGGACTAGCGGGCGAGGCAGATACGCAGTATTTT
CASSPSGLAGEADTQYF
>TRBV5-1|TRBJ1-6|-|TRBD1
TGCGCCAGCAGCCCAAGACAGGGGGCAGGTAATTCACCCCTCCACTTT
CASSPRQGAGNSPLHF
>TRBV5-1|TRBJ2-1|-|TRBD2
TGCGCCAGCAGCTTTGCTAGCGGGGGAAACAATGAGCAGTTCTTC
CASSFASGGNNEQFF
>TRBV2|TRBJ2-1|-|TRBD2
TGTGCCAGCACCGAGGGTGGGACTAGCGGGGGAACCTACAATGAGCAGTTCTTC
CASTEGGTSGGTYNEQFF
>TRBV5-1|TRBJ2-3|-|TRBD2
TGCGCCAGCAGCTTGATGGGACTAGCGGTCACAGATACGCAGTATTTT
CASSLMGLAVTDTQYF
>TRBV14|TRBJ1-2|-|-
TGTGCCAGCAGCCAAGGTCAACTCTATGGCTACACCTTC
CASSQGQLYGYTF
>TRBV7-6|TRBJ2-3|-|TRBD2
TGTGCCAGCAGCGCCCTAGCGGGTCCTAACACAGATACGCAGTATTTT
CASSALAGPNTDTQYF
>TRBV2|TRBJ1-1|once|-
TGTGCCAGCAGTGAGGGCGGGGGGCGGTCGGCTTTCTTT
CASSEGGGRSAFF
>TRBV5-1|TRBJ2-3|once|TRBD1
TGCGCCAGCAGCTTACGACAGGGTCATACGCAGTATTTT
CASSLRQGHTQYF
>TRBV4-2|TRBJ2-3|-|TRBD2
TGTGCCAGCAGCCAATATATTCTTAGCGGGGCCCCCCGGGCAGATACGCAGTATTTT
CASSQYILSGAPRADTQYF
>TRBV6-6|TRBJ2-7|once|-
TGTGCCAGCAGTTACGCTGGACAGTCCTACGAGCAGTACTTC
CASSYAGQSYEQYF
>TRBV29-1|TRBJ1-1|-|-
TGCAGCGTTGAAGACCGTGGCCCCAGGTCTGAAGCTTTCTTT
CSVEDRGPRSEAFF
>TRBV7-9|TRBJ2-3|few|TRBD2
TGTGCCAGCAGCTTAGTTAGGAGCGGGGCTACTAGCACAGATACGCAGTATTTT
CASSLVRSGATSTDTQYF
>TRBV29-1|TRBJ2-3|-|-
TGCAGCGTTACTACCTCGACAGCCTACACAGATACGCAGTATTTT
CSVTTSTAYTDTQYF
>TRBV4-1|TRBJ1-2|-|-
TGCGCCAGCAGCCACTCAGCAGGGTCCCTTAACTATGGCTACACCTTC
CASSHSAGSLNYGYTF
>TRBV5-8|TRBJ2-2|few|-
TGTGCCAGCAGCTTGGCTCGGACTTCGAACACCGGGGAGCTGTTTTTT
CASSLARTSNTGELFF
>TRBV19|TRBJ1-1|-|TRBD1
TGTGCCAGTAAGGTTTCGAGGGGGCGAAGTTTAGCGAACACTGAAGCTTTCTTT
CASKVSRGRSLANTEAFF
>TRBV7-6|TRBJ2-5|-|TRBD1
TGTGCCAGCAGCTTTGGGACAGCAGCAACAGAGACCCAGTACTTC
CASSFGTAATETQYF
>TRBV5-4|TRBJ2-5|-|TRBD1
TGTGCCAGCAGCTCTAAGGGACAGGGGGCGGGGGAGACCCAGTACTTC
CASSSKGQGAGETQYF
>TRBV7-8|TRBJ2-7|-|-
TGTGCCAGCAGCTTAAGCGTGCCCTACGAGCAGTACTTC
CASSLSVPYEQYF
>TRBV2|TRBJ1-2|once|TRBD1
TGTGCCAGCAACCCCCTAAGAACAGGGGGGGATGGCTACACCTTC
CASNPLRTGGDGYTF
>TRBV7-2|TRBJ1-3|-|TRBD1
TGTGCCAGCAGCTTTACAGGGGGCGGAAACACCATATATTTT
CASSFTGGGNTIYF
>TRBV7-9|TRBJ2-5|once|TRBD2
TGTGCCAGCAGCCACGGACTAGCGGGGGAAGAGACCCAGTACTTC
CASSHGLAGEETQYF
>TRBV27|TRBJ1-2|-|-
TGTGCCAGCAGTTTATACCAGGGTGGCTTGGCTGGCTACACCTTC
CASSLYQGGLAGYTF
>TRBV4-1|TRBJ2-7|-|TRBD1
TGCGCCAGCAGCCAAGTGGACAGGGACGTCGAGCAGTACTTC
CASSQVDRDVEQYF
>TRBV5-1|TRBJ1-1|-|TRBD1
TGCGCCAGCAGCTCCGCCCCACTGGACAGGGTGAAAACTGAAGCTTTCTTT
CASSSAPLDRVKTEAFF
>TRBV19|TRBJ1-1|-|-
TGTGCCGCCGGGGAGGGGAAAATGAACACTGAAGCTTTCTTT
CAAGEGKMNTEAFF
>TRBV11-2|TRBJ2-7|few|-
TGTGCCAGCAGCCGGCGCCAGGAGGGGCCCTACGAGCAGTACTTC
CASSRRQEGPYEQYF
>TRBV7-2|TRBJ1-1|-|TRBD1
TGTGCCAGCAGCCTCCTCGGGACAGCCTACACTGAAGCTTTCTTT
CASSLLGTAYTEAFF
>TRBV5-1|TRBJ1-3|once|-
TGCGCCAGCAGCTTAGGGACTCCTGGAAACACCATATATTTT
CASSLGTPGNTIYF
>TRBV19|TRBJ1-1|-|-
TGTGCCACTATTCGAAACACTGAAGCTTTCTTT
CATIRNTEAFF
>TRBV10-3|TRBJ2-5|-|-
TGTGCCATCAGTGGGGGCGGACCTGAGGAGACCCAGTACTTC
CAISGGGPEETQYF
>TRBV4-3|TRBJ1-1|-|-
TGCGCCAGCAGCCAAGATCGGGGAGCTGAAGCTTTCTTT
CASSQDRGAEAFF
>TRBV5-1|TRBJ1-1|-|-
TGCGCCAGCAGCTTGGTCGGCACTGAAGCTTTCTTT
CASSLVGTEAFF
>TRBV6-4|TRBJ2-5|once|TRBD1
TGTGCCAGCAGTGACTGTACAGGGGGCAACCGCCAAGAGACCCAGTACTTC
CASSDCTGGNRQETQYF